The 17 T cell receptor beta chains listed next were all sequenced from one sample in a study of immune evolution from preneoplasia to lung adenocarcinoma. The assay was immunoSEQ multiplex PCR, and TCRdb's table has in-frame clones only and misses some. The sample includes some 7,000 clones, around 73% seen only once; the top ten take approximately 6.6%. Input material: FFPE adjacent normal lung tissue. Receptors originate from a person aged 55-80 years with lung adenocarcinoma.

V is TRBV30 and J is TRBJ2-5; tentative D call: TRBD2 (5 bases). The CDR3 covers 12 residues. Trimming stripped 3 bases from V and 7 bases from J, with 12 bases between. Germline lookup yields CDR1 GTSNPN and CDR2 SVGIG (reference sequence). DNA of the CDR3: TGTGCCTGGAGGAGAGGGTCTGGGACCCAGTACTTC. This gives the protein CAWRRGSGTQYF.

The chain employs TRBV7-9 and TRBJ2-5; D is unclear. V was clipped by 7 bases and J by 3 bases, with 12 bases between them. The CDR3 has 13 residues. Germline values: CDR1 SEHNR, CDR2 FQNEAQ (reference sequence). The DNA for the CDR3 is TGTGCCAGCAACCTGAACTCCAAAGAGACCCAGTACTTC. Amino acid sequence: CASNLNSKETQYF.

The chain carries TRBV5-4 and TRBJ2-3; D remains ambiguous. Germline-derived CDR1 and CDR2 are SGHNT and YYREEE (reference sequence). The CDR3 runs to 15 residues. V lost 0 bases, J lost 1 base, and 9 bases lay in between. For the CDR3, the DNA is TGTGCCAGCAGCTTGGCCCTTGCGGGCACAGATACGCAGTATTTT. Amino acids: CASSLALAGTDTQYF.

This chain joins TRBV29-1 and TRBJ1-5; D is ambiguous. There are 13 residues in the CDR3. Germline CDR1 reads SQVTM; CDR2 reads ANQGSEA. V lost 7 bases to trimming and J lost 5 bases, with 15 bases between them. The DNA for the CDR3 is TGCAGCGCCGGAGCGGGTTTCGATCAGCCCCAGCATTTT. As protein: CSAGAGFDQPQHF.

The chain has TRBV10-1 and TRBJ1-2; no firm D call. Germline V gene sequence: CDR1 WNHNN, CDR2 SYGVQD (reference sequence). The V and J ends lost 3 bases and 2 bases respectively, with 7 bases between them. This CDR3 region has 13 residues. CDR3 nucleotides: TGCGCCAGCAGTGAAGCGAGAAACTATGGCTACACCTTC. Its protein is CASSEARNYGYTF.

The chain carries TRBV19 and TRBJ2-1; 7 bases agree with TRBD2. The CDR3 totals 15 residues. Germline lookup yields CDR1 LNHDA and CDR2 SQIVND (reference sequence). The trim removed 4 bases at V and 5 bases at J, leaving 8 bases unmatched. CDR3 sequence: CASSTRLAANNEQFF. As DNA, the CDR3 is TGTGCCAGTAGTACGCGGCTAGCGGCGAACAATGAGCAGTTCTTC.

The V call is TRBV29-1, the J call TRBJ2-5; maybe TRBD1 (7 bases). Germline lookup yields CDR1 SQVTM and CDR2 ANQGSEA. This CDR3 contains 13 residues. V lost 5 bases and J lost 5, with 15 bases in between. CDR3 sequence (DNA): TGCAGCGTTTCAGGGGGGATCAGGGAGACCCAGTACTTC. Protein sequence: CSVSGGIRETQYF.

This clone has a single count. The chain has TRBV11-2 and TRBJ2-7, with TRBD2 matching 7 bases. The CDR3 length is 15 residues. V lost 1 base to trimming and J lost 4 bases; unmatched junction nucleotides: 7. Germline CDR1 is SGHAT and CDR2 is FQNNGV. The CDR3 DNA sequence: TGTGCCAGCAGCTTAGTGGCTAGCGGCCTGTACGAGCAGTACTTC. It translates to CASSLVASGLYEQYF.

The chain uses TRBV19 and TRBJ2-3; 7 bases line up with TRBD2. The V gene's germline CDR1 is LNHDA and CDR2 SQIVND (reference sequence). Trimming at V came to 3 bases and at J to 1 base, leaving 10 bases not matched to a gene. The CDR3 spans 17 residues. The CDR3 reads CASSIVGLEFGTDTQYF. The CDR3 bases are TGTGCCAGTAGTATCGTAGGACTAGAGTTCGGCACAGATACGCAGTATTTT. Together with reference TRBV19 and TRBJ2-3, the CDR3 gives the full variable domain: DGGITQSPKYLFRKEGQNVTLSCEQNLNHDAMYWYRQDPGQGLRLIYYSQIVNDFQKGDIAEGYSVSREKKESFPLTVTSAQKNPTAFYLCASSIVGLEFGTDTQYFGPGTRLTVL.

The chain is built from TRBV7-3 and TRBJ2-3; unclear D gene. Trimming removed 0 bases at V and 6 bases at J, with 10 bases between. The CDR3 spans 14 residues. Germline values: CDR1 SGHTA, CDR2 FQGTGA. CDR3: CASSLTTPADTQYF. CDR3 sequence (DNA): TGTGCCAGCAGCTTAACCACCCCGGCGGATACGCAGTATTTT.

This clone came up a few times. The CDR3 loop is CASSVTSGGLSYEQYF. The CDR3 nucleotides read TGTGCCAGCAGTGTCACTAGCGGGGGATTATCCTACGAGCAGTACTTC. The chain uses TRBV27 and TRBJ2-7; 11 nucleotides agree with TRBD2. Trimming cost V 5 bases and J 1 base; bases outside gene matches: 7. Germline CDR1 is MNHEY and CDR2 is SMNVEV (reference sequence). The CDR3 spans 16 residues.

The CDR3 region is CASSYRGQSDNEQFF. DNA for the CDR3: TGTGCCAGCAGCTACAGGGGGCAATCTGACAATGAGCAGTTCTTC. V and J are TRBV9 and TRBJ2-1; 9 nucleotides agree with TRBD1. V was clipped by 4 bases and J by 5 bases; unmatched bases: 7. CDR1 is SGDLS and CDR2 is YYNGEE in the germline V gene. The CDR3 covers 15 residues.

This chain joins TRBV11-2 and TRBJ2-3; a possible D gene is TRBD2 (5 bases). CDR1 is SGHAT and CDR2 is FQNNGV in the germline V gene. The CDR3 covers 14 residues. Trimming shortened V by 8 bases and J by 3 bases, and 15 bases separated the two germline ends. CDR3 nucleotides: TGTGCCAGCGGCCCCGGGATCGGGACAGATACGCAGTATTTT. It yields the protein CASGPGIGTDTQYF.

This chain joins TRBV29-1 and TRBJ2-7; tentative D call: TRBD1 (6 bases). Germline V CDR1 and CDR2: SQVTM, ANQGSEA. V lost 5 bases and J lost 0, with 14 bases in between. The CDR3 runs 14 residues. Written as DNA, the CDR3 is TGCAGCGTTCAACAGATGGGGGCCTCCTACGAGCAGTACTTC. As protein: CSVQQMGASYEQYF.

V and J are TRBV9 and TRBJ2-7; D is unclear. The CDR3 extends over 13 amino acids. The V and J ends lost 0 bases and 7 bases respectively, with 11 bases between them. Germline V gene data show CDR1 as SGDLS and CDR2 as YYNGEE. This CDR3 is CASSVGPGAEQYV. CDR3 in DNA: TGTGCCAGCAGCGTAGGCCCTGGCGCAGAGCAGTACGTC.

This chain links TRBV6-6 with TRBJ2-7, with 9 bases identical to TRBD1. Germline V gene lookup returns CDR1 MNHNY and CDR2 SVGAGI (reference sequence). The CDR3 loop spans 16 amino acids. V shed 0 bases and J 0 bases; nucleotides not matched to a gene: 3. Written as DNA, the CDR3 is TGTGCCAGCAGTTACTCCGGGACAGGGAGCTCCTACGAGCAGTACGTC. Translating it yields CASSYSGTGSSYEQYV.

This chain connects TRBV4-3 to TRBJ2-1; TRBD1 aligns across 9 bases. This CDR3 is 14 amino acids long. V trimming: 4 bases; J trimming: 8 bases; junction bases outside the gene matches: 6. Per germline, CDR1 LGHNA and CDR2 YSLEER. The CDR3 region is CASSPGQGWDEQFF. The DNA of the CDR3 is TGCGCCAGCAGCCCTGGACAGGGGTGGGATGAGCAGTTCTTC.